These T cell receptor beta chains were read from a single sample in a study of blood T cell repertoires in COVID-19. TCRdb's table, derived via immunoSEQ multiplex PCR, lists solely in-frame clones and lacks some. The table has 250,000 or so clones, roughly 80% seen once. Input material: PBMCs or T cells enriched from blood (not recorded which). Receptors originate from a man in his fifties or sixties who had recovered from COVID-19. Each CDR3 is given with its conserved first and last residue. The D gene is left open where the match is weak. Size tells how often a clone was seen (once, few, many) or the class of an expanded clone, and some rows leave it out.

CDR3nt,CDR3aa,v_gene,abundance,j_gene,d_gene
TGTGCCAGCAGTTACTGGGGCGGACAGCCCCAGCATTTT,CASSYWGGQPQHF,TRBV6-2/TRBV6-3,NA,TRBJ1-5,NA
TGTGCCAGCAGTTCGGGCAGGGGCACAGATACGCAGTATTTT,CASSSGRGTDTQYF,TRBV27,NA,TRBJ2-3,NA
TGTGCCAGCAGTACAGGGATACGCTATGGCTACACCTTC,CASSTGIRYGYTF,TRBV28,NA,TRBJ1-2,NA
TGTGCCAGCAGCTTAAAGGGGGCCGGGGAAAAACTGTTTTTT,CASSLKGAGEKLFF,TRBV5-8,few,TRBJ1-4,TRBD1
TGTGCCAGCAGTTTGGACAGGGCCTCCCTGAGGACCGGGGAGCTGTTTTTT,CASSLDRASLRTGELFF,TRBV27,NA,TRBJ2-2,TRBD1
TGTGCCAGCAGCCCAAATAATCAGCCCCAGCATTTT,CASSPNNQPQHF,TRBV28,NA,TRBJ1-5,NA
TGTGCCAGCAGCGTAGAGGCGGGCCCAGGAGATACGCAGTATTTT,CASSVEAGPGDTQYF,TRBV9,NA,TRBJ2-3,NA
TGTGCCAGCAGCCGCGAGCCGGCAGGGCAGAACACTGAAGCTTTCTTT,CASSREPAGQNTEAFF,TRBV5-4,once,TRBJ1-1,NA
TGTGCCATCTCCCCTCGCGACGGGAGCTCCTACAATGAGCAGTTCTTC,CAISPRDGSSYNEQFF,TRBV10-3,NA,TRBJ2-1,NA
TGTGCCAGTAGTCCCGACCCCCCCCGAGATAGCGGGGGGTGGGGGGCTACGCAGTATTTT,CASSPDPPRDSGGWGATQYF,TRBV19,NA,TRBJ2-3,TRBD2
TGCGCCAGCAGCGACGGACAGGGAGCACAAGAGACCCAGTACTTC,CASSDGQGAQETQYF,TRBV5-1,NA,TRBJ2-5,TRBD1
TGTGCCAGCAGCCGCCAGGGGGCGACTAATGAAAAACTGTTTTTT,CASSRQGATNEKLFF,TRBV7-9,NA,TRBJ1-4,TRBD1
TGTGCCATCAGTTTGGGCCCTAACAATGAGCAGTTCTTC,CAISLGPNNEQFF,TRBV10-3,NA,TRBJ2-1,NA
TGTGCCATCAGTGAGGGGCAGACCTACAATGAGCAGTTCTTC,CAISEGQTYNEQFF,TRBV10-3,NA,TRBJ2-1,NA
TGTGCCAGCCGACTAGCGGGGACAGATACGCAGTATTTT,CASRLAGTDTQYF,TRBV7-2,NA,TRBJ2-3,TRBD2
TGTGCCAGCAGCTTAGGGGACGAACACCTTTTGCGGGAGATTCACAATGAGCAGTTCTTC,CASSLGDEHLLREIHNEQFF,TRBV11-3,few,TRBJ2-1,TRBD2
TGCAGCGTTGCGACAGGGATTACGACCGGGGAGCTGTTTTTT,CSVATGITTGELFF,TRBV29-1,NA,TRBJ2-2,TRBD1
TGTGCCAGTGCTATTCTTCATGAGCAGTTCTTC,CASAILHEQFF,TRBV25-1,NA,TRBJ2-1,NA
TGCGCCAGCAGCTTGGGACAGGGAATCGGGGAGCTGTTTTTT,CASSLGQGIGELFF,TRBV5-1,NA,TRBJ2-2,TRBD1
TGTGCCAGCAGCGAAGGGGACAGAGTTCGTTCACCCCTCCACTTT,CASSEGDRVRSPLHF,TRBV5-4,NA,TRBJ1-6,TRBD1
TGTGCCAGCAGCTTAGAATGGACTAGCGGGACACTAGCCAAAAACATTCAGTACTTC,CASSLEWTSGTLAKNIQYF,TRBV7-2,NA,TRBJ2-4,TRBD2
TGCAGTGCTAGTAGGGGAGCGGGGCTCAATGAAAAACTGTTTTTT,CSASRGAGLNEKLFF,TRBV20-1,NA,TRBJ1-4,NA
TGTGCCAGCACCAGAGGAGAAGGGGCCGGGCGGGGCTACACCTTC,CASTRGEGAGRGYTF,TRBV2,NA,TRBJ1-2,NA
TGTGCCTGGAGTAAGACGCAGGGCTGGAATTCACCCCTCCACTTT,CAWSKTQGWNSPLHF,TRBV30,NA,TRBJ1-6,NA
TGTGCCAGTAGTACCCGGACAGGGTGGAGGGCTGAAGCTTTCTTT,CASSTRTGWRAEAFF,TRBV19,NA,TRBJ1-1,TRBD1
TGTGCCAGCAGCTTAGAACCCCTAAGTTCACCCCTCCACTTT,CASSLEPLSSPLHF,TRBV7-3,NA,TRBJ1-6,NA
TGTGCCAGCAGTGAAACGTTCGAGCTTACCTTC,CASSETFELTF,TRBV6-1,few,TRBJ1-2,NA
TGTGCCATCAGTGAGTCGATAACAGGGGATCAGCCCCAGCATTTT,CAISESITGDQPQHF,TRBV10-3,NA,TRBJ1-5,TRBD1
TGTGCCAGCATCGAAGGAAACAGCGGTGAGCAGTTCTTC,CASIEGNSGEQFF,TRBV7-2,NA,TRBJ2-1,NA
TGTGCCAGCAGCTTTGAGGGATTTAGCAATCAGCCCCAGCATTTT,CASSFEGFSNQPQHF,TRBV7-9,NA,TRBJ1-5,NA
TGCGCCAGCAGCTTGTGGACTAGCGGGGGTTCCGGGGAGCTGTTTTTT,CASSLWTSGGSGELFF,TRBV5-1,NA,TRBJ2-2,TRBD2
TGTGCCAGCAGCCCACCGGGACTAGAGGACGGTACGCAGTATTTT,CASSPPGLEDGTQYF,TRBV9,once,TRBJ2-3,TRBD2
TGTGCCAGCAGCTTGGGACTAGCGGGTTTTTACAATGAGCAGTTCTTC,CASSLGLAGFYNEQFF,TRBV11-2,NA,TRBJ2-1,TRBD2
TGTGCCACCAGTGAGGGGTTTGGGGGCCCGAGCTCCTACAATGAGCAGTTCTTC,CATSEGFGGPSSYNEQFF,TRBV24-1,NA,TRBJ2-1,NA
TGTGCCAGCAGCTTGGACAGGGGCGTCGAGCAGTACTTC,CASSLDRGVEQYF,TRBV13,NA,TRBJ2-7,TRBD1
TGTGCCAGCAGGTCCCTCGGACAGGTCGGATCCTACGAGCAGTACTTC,CASRSLGQVGSYEQYF,TRBV2,NA,TRBJ2-7,TRBD1
TGTGCCAGCAGTCCGAGGACTAGCGCCGCGTCCTACGAGCAGTACTTC,CASSPRTSAASYEQYF,TRBV27,NA,TRBJ2-7,TRBD2
TGTGCCAGCAGTGAAATGTCACAAGATACGCAGTATTTT,CASSEMSQDTQYF,TRBV2,NA,TRBJ2-3,NA
TGTGCCAGCAGTCTCACCGGGACAGGGGGGAGCGAGCAGTACTTC,CASSLTGTGGSEQYF,TRBV2,NA,TRBJ2-7,TRBD1
TGTGCCAGCAGCGTTACAGGGGACCAAGAGACCCAGTACTTC,CASSVTGDQETQYF,TRBV7-9,NA,TRBJ2-5,TRBD1
TGTGCCATCAGTAACCAGGGTTTGTGGCAGCCCCAGCATTTT,CAISNQGLWQPQHF,TRBV10-3,NA,TRBJ1-5,NA
TGTGCCAGCAGCACGCGACAGGTTGGGGGCTTTGGAAACACCATATATTTT,CASSTRQVGGFGNTIYF,TRBV14,NA,TRBJ1-3,NA
TGTGCCAGCAGCGTAGAGGGGGGGTTTGAAGCTTTCTTT,CASSVEGGFEAFF,TRBV9,NA,TRBJ1-1,NA
TGTGCCAGCAGTAATACAGGGGAAGGGAGCAATCAGCCCCAGCATTTT,CASSNTGEGSNQPQHF,TRBV6-2/TRBV6-3,NA,TRBJ1-5,TRBD1
TGTGCCAGCAGTTCACAGGTCGTCACTCGGTACTATGGCTACACCTTC,CASSSQVVTRYYGYTF,TRBV6-5,NA,TRBJ1-2,NA